Each of the 23 T cell receptor beta chains below was sequenced from the same sample in a study of T cell responses to AZD1222 COVID-19 vaccine (dated by TCRdb to about 2021). The method was the immunoSEQ multiplex PCR assay. TCRdb mirrors the immuneACCESS table, restricted to in-frame sequences. Some clones are absent from its copies; in checked studies, under half trace to an unresolved V gene, and the reason for the others is unknown. In all, the sample holds about 120,000 clones, and around 90% of those were seen once. The ten largest account for under 4.5% of the sample. This sample's time point label indicates: about 28 days (+/-7) after the second vaccine dose. The intended sense of this specimen's treatment or condition label: meningococcal conjugate vaccine given as trial control. The material sequenced was peripheral blood, taken 28 days after the second dose of the MenACWY control vaccine. Receptors were obtained from an adult who received the MenACWY meningococcal vaccine as a control.

This CDR3 is CASRRAGQGGETQYF. CDR3 sequence (DNA): TGTGCCAGCAGAAGGGCGGGACAGGGCGGAGAGACCCAGTACTTC. The chain has TRBV6-6 and TRBJ2-5; the match to TRBD1 covers 9 bases. V lost 6 bases and J lost 4; bases outside the gene matches: 9. The germline V gene encodes CDR1 MNHNY and CDR2 SVGAGI (reference sequence). This CDR3 has 15 amino acids.

This clone was counted many times. The chain uses TRBV7-2 and TRBJ1-5; D unresolved. The germline CDR1 and CDR2 sequences are SGHTA and FQGNSA. The CDR3 loop spans 15 amino acids. Deletions cut 3 bases from V and 0 bases from J, with 9 bases between. The CDR3 region has the DNA TGTGCCAGCAGCTTTATGGTGGGTAGCAATCAGCCCCAGCATTTT. As protein: CASSFMVGSNQPQHF.

The V and J genes are TRBV7-2 and TRBJ2-3; D possibly corresponds to TRBD2 (6 bases). This CDR3 has 15 amino acids. Germline CDR1 SGHTA, CDR2 FQGNSA. V lost 4 bases and J 2 bases, leaving 13 bases between the germline ends. The CDR3 coding sequence is TGTGCCAGCAGCTCAGGGACTCGCACCACAGATACGCAGTATTTT. Amino acid sequence: CASSSGTRTTDTQYF.

The rearrangement links TRBV30 to TRBJ2-1; D unresolved. Germline V lookup: CDR1 GTSNPN, CDR2 SVGIG (reference sequence). Trimming pared 1 base from V and 3 bases from J, leaving 13 bases between. The CDR3 length is 15 residues. The CDR3 region is CAWSEFRKGYNEQFF. The DNA of the CDR3 is TGTGCCTGGAGTGAATTTAGGAAAGGCTACAATGAGCAGTTCTTC.

The rearrangement uses TRBV6-5 and TRBJ2-5; D not resolved. In germline, CDR1 is MNHEY, CDR2 SVGAGI. V shed 2 bases and J shed 5 bases, with 18 bases lying between them. The CDR3 is 16 amino acids. CDR3 DNA sequence: TGTGCCAGCAGTTACAGTTCTTTACAGAATACGGAGACCCAGTACTTC. This encodes CASSYSSLQNTETQYF.

The genes are TRBV3-1 (or the pseudogene TRBV3-2) and TRBJ1-2; D may be TRBD1 (5 bases). In germline, CDR1 is LGHDT, CDR2 YNNKEL (reference sequence). Trimming shortened V by 1 base and J by 4 bases, and 16 bases separated the two germline ends. CDR3 length: 16 residues. CDR3 sequence reads: CASSQGGDRAGYGYTF. CDR3 nucleotide sequence: TGTGCCAGCAGCCAAGGAGGGGACCGAGCCGGCTATGGCTACACCTTC.

The J gene is TRBJ2-1, the V gene TRBV6-5, with D maybe TRBD2 (5 bases). CDR3 length: 13 amino acids. Looked up from germline, CDR1 is MNHEY and CDR2 is SVGAGI. With 0 bases removed from V and 9 bases from J, the gap between germline ends came to 9 bases. The CDR3 sequence is CASSYSGDAEQFF. The CDR3 DNA sequence: TGTGCCAGCAGTTACTCGGGAGATGCTGAGCAGTTCTTC.

The rearrangement links TRBV4-2 to TRBJ2-3, with 9 bases lining up with TRBD2. V lost 0 bases, J lost 7 bases, and 8 bases stayed unmatched. CDR3 length equals 16 residues. Germline CDR1 LGHNA, CDR2 YNFKEQ. The CDR3 nucleotides read TGTGCCAGCAGCCAAGATCCCAGCGGGGGGAGTTATACGCAGTATTTT. It is translated as CASSQDPSGGSYTQYF.

The CDR3 here is CASGKGLAGGATQYF. Written as DNA, the CDR3 is TGTGCCAGCGGGAAGGGACTAGCGGGAGGGGCGACCCAGTACTTC. V gene TRBV6-5 combines with J gene TRBJ2-5; 16 positions agree with TRBD2. The ends lost 8 bases at V and 7 bases at J; junction bases unmatched: 7. This CDR3 has 15 amino acids. Looked up from germline, CDR1 is MNHEY and CDR2 is SVGAGI.

The chain carries TRBV7-2 and TRBJ2-7; 11 bases align to TRBD2. Germline CDR1 is SGHTA and CDR2 is FQGNSA. V was clipped by 5 bases and J by 6 bases; unmatched bases: 15. The CDR3 runs to 17 residues. Here the CDR3 DNA reads TGTGCCAGCAGCCCCGGTGGTAGCGGGGGGGCTGTTACCGAGCAGTACGTC. Protein product: CASSPGGSGGAVTEQYV.

The chain recombines TRBV15 with TRBJ1-2; D remains ambiguous. Germline CDR1 reads LNHNV; CDR2 reads YYDKDF (reference sequence). The CDR3 extends over 14 amino acids. Trimming pared 0 bases from V and 7 bases from J, leaving 12 bases between. The CDR3 DNA follows: TGTGCCACCAGCAGAGATAGGCAGGCCGCTGGCTACACCTTC. Amino acids: CATSRDRQAAGYTF.

J is TRBJ1-3 and V is TRBV7-2, with D unclear. The CDR3 has 14 residues. The V gene lost 7 bases and the J gene lost 4 bases, with 14 bases spanning the gap. Germline loops: CDR1 SGHTA, CDR2 FQGNSA. For the CDR3, the DNA is TGTGCCAGCACCCTAAACGGGCTCGGAAACACCATATATTTT. Encoded protein: CASTLNGLGNTIYF. Using reference TRBV7-2 and TRBJ1-3 for the parts outside the CDR3, the full variable domain is GAGVSQSPSNKVTEKGKDVELRCDPISGHTALYWYRQSLGQGLEFLIYFQGNSAPDKSGLPSDRFSAERTGGSVSTLTIQRTQQEDSAVYLCASTLNGLGNTIYFGEGSWLTVV.

The rearrangement uses TRBV3-1 (or the pseudogene TRBV3-2) and TRBJ1-2; 8 bases line up with TRBD1. CDR3 length: 14 amino acids. Per germline, CDR1 LGHDT and CDR2 YNNKEL (reference sequence). Losses at the gene ends were 1 base for V and 6 bases for J; bases not matched to a gene: 4. DNA of the CDR3: TGTGCCAGCAGCCAAGGGGCAGGGGGCAATGGCTACACCTTC. Amino acid sequence: CASSQGAGGNGYTF.

The chain combines TRBV5-1 with TRBJ2-7; 9 positions match TRBD1. The length of the CDR3 is 16 residues. CDR1 and CDR2 (germline): SGHRS, YFSETQ. V lost 0 bases, J lost 5 bases, and 9 bases stayed unmatched. CDR3 sequence (DNA): TGCGCCAGCAGCTTGGCCCCGGGACAGGGACCCCACGAGCAGTACGTC. Its protein is CASSLAPGQGPHEQYV.

This clone has only one observation. Here the CDR3 reads CASSFRLGSYNEQFF. CDR3 sequence (DNA): TGTGCCAGCAGCTTTCGACTGGGCTCCTACAATGAGCAGTTCTTC. J is TRBJ2-1 and V is TRBV3-1 (or the pseudogene TRBV3-2); unclear D gene. Germline values: CDR1 LGHDT, CDR2 YNNKEL (reference sequence). Trimming removed 5 bases at V and 0 bases at J, with 11 bases between. The CDR3 is 15 amino acids.

A single count supports this clone. Other DNA sequences in this specimen translate into the identical CDR3. The chain recombines TRBV18 with TRBJ1-5; D is unclear. With 3 bases removed from V and 4 bases from J, the gap between germline ends came to 7 bases. Looked up from germline, CDR1 is KGHSH and CDR2 is LQKENI. The CDR3 covers 13 residues. CDR3 protein: CASSPAGNQPQHF. In DNA, the CDR3 is TGTGCCAGCTCACCGGCTGGGAATCAGCCCCAGCATTTT.

The rearrangement uses TRBV7-9 and TRBJ2-3, with 11 bases matching TRBD2. This CDR3 spans 15 amino acids. Germline assignment: CDR1 SEHNR and CDR2 FQNEAQ (reference sequence). The junction had 4 bases not matched to a gene; V was cut back by 3 bases and J by 5 bases. In DNA, the CDR3 is TGTGCCAGCAGCTTTACTAGCGGGAGTAGAGATACGCAGTATTTT. It codes for CASSFTSGSRDTQYF.

The gene calls are TRBV16 and TRBJ1-6, with D hard to call. Germline assignment: CDR1 KGHSY and CDR2 FQNENV. The CDR3 covers 15 residues. Deletions cut 5 bases from V and 8 bases from J, with 16 bases between. CDR3 residues: CASSFQETWHSPLHF. The CDR3 nucleotides read TGTGCCAGCAGCTTCCAAGAGACATGGCATTCACCCCTCCACTTT.

The chain combines TRBV6-5 with TRBJ1-5; no reliable D call. The ends were cut back, 4 bases at V and 1 base at J, with 5 bases in the middle. CDR3 length equals 13 residues. CDR1 MNHEY and CDR2 SVGAGI come from the germline V gene. For the CDR3, the DNA is TGTGCCAGCAGTTTGGGCAGCAATCAGCCCCAGCATTTT. This sequence encodes CASSLGSNQPQHF.

The chain links TRBV12-3 or TRBV12-4 to TRBJ2-1; 8 nucleotides match TRBD1. The CDR3 runs to 13 residues. Trimming took 5 bases from V and 9 from J; bases not matched to a gene: 6. The CDR3 nucleotides read TGTGCCAGCAGTCTACAGGGGGTGGTTGAGCAGTTCTTC. It is translated as CASSLQGVVEQFF.

The V call is TRBV29-1, the J call TRBJ2-5, with D maybe TRBD2 (6 bases). Germline values: CDR1 SQVTM, CDR2 ANQGSEA. This CDR3 contains 13 residues. Trimming removed 7 bases from V and 1 base from J, with 13 bases in between. CDR3 in amino acids: CSGVIGGQETQYF. The DNA for the CDR3 is TGCAGCGGGGTGATCGGGGGCCAAGAGACCCAGTACTTC.

This sequence joins TRBV6-2 or TRBV6-3 and TRBJ1-5; D may be TRBD1 (6 bases). V was clipped by 6 bases and J by 6 bases, with 15 bases between them. The CDR3 has 14 amino acids. CDR1 is MNHEY and CDR2 is SVGEGT in the germline V gene. The CDR3 DNA sequence: TGTGCCAGCAGCCAAGGGCAGGGGAGTCAGCCCCAGCATTTT. The encoded protein is CASSQGQGSQPQHF.

The rearrangement joins TRBV18 to TRBJ2-3; TRBD2 agrees at 10 bases. Per the germline V gene, CDR1 is KGHSH and CDR2 is LQKENI. V was pared by 1 base and J by 2 bases, with 9 bases of the junction left unmatched. This CDR3 contains 18 residues. The CDR3 spells CASSPRPPTSGATDTQYF. DNA for the CDR3: TGTGCCAGCTCACCACGGCCTCCTACTAGCGGGGCCACAGATACGCAGTATTTT.